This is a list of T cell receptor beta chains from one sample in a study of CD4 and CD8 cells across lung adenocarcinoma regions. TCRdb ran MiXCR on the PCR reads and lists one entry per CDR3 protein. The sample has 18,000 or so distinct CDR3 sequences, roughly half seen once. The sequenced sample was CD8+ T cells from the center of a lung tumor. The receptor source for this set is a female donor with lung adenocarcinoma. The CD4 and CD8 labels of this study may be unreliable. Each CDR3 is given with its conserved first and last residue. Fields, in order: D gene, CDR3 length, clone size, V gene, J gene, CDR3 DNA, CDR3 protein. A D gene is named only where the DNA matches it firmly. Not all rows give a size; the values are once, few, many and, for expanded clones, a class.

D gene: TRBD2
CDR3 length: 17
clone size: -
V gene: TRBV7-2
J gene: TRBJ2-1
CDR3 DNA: TGTGCCAGGAGCGGGGGGGGGGGGGGGGGGGGCTACAATGAGCAGTTCTTC
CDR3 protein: CARSGGGGGGGYNEQFF

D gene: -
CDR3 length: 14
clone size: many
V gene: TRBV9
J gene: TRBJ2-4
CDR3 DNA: TGTGCCAGCAGCGTAGGGGGGGGCCAAAACATTCAGTACTTC
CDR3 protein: CASSVGGGQNIQYF

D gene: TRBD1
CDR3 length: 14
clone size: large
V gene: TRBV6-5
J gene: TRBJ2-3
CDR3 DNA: TGTGCCAGCAGTTTACAGGGGGAGGCAGATACGCAGTATTTT
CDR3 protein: CASSLQGEADTQYF

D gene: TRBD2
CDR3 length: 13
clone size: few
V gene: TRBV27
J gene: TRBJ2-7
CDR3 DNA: TGTGCCAGCAGCCCGGGGGGGTCCTACGAGCAGTACTTC
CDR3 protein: CASSPGGSYEQYF

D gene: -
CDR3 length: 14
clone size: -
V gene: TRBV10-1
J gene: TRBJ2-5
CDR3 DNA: TGCGCCAGCAGTGAGTCGAGGGGTATGGAGACCCAGTACTTC
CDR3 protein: CASSESRGMETQYF

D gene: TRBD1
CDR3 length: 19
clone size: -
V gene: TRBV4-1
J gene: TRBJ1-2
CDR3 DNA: TGCGCCAGCAGCCAAGCCATCGACAGGGAAGCTGCCACTAACTATGGCTACACCTTC
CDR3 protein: CASSQAIDREAATNYGYTF

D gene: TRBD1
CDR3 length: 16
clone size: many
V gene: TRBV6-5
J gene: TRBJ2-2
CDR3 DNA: TGTGCCAGCAGTTTTCCGAGGACAGGGAACACCGGGGAGCTGTTTTTT
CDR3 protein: CASSFPRTGNTGELFF

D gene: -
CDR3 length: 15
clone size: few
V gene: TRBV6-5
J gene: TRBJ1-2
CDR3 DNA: TGTGCCAGCAGTTTGACAGCCTCAACGATTTATGGCTACACCTTC
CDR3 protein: CASSLTASTIYGYTF

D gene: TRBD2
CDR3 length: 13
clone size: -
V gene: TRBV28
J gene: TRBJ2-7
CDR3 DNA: TGTGCCAGCAGTTTCGGGGGGACCTCCGAGCAGTACTTC
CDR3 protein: CASSFGGTSEQYF

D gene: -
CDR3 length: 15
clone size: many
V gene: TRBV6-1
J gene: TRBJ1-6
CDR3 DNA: TGTGCCAGCAGTGAATATCCGGCAGGACATTCACCCCTCCACTTT
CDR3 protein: CASSEYPAGHSPLHF

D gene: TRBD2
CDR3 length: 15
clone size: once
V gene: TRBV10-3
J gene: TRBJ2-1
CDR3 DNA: TGTGCCATCAAAACCGCGGCGGGAGGGCCGAATGAGCAGTTCTTC
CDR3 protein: CAIKTAAGGPNEQFF

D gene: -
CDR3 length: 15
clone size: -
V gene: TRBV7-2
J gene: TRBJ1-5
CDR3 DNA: TGTGCCAGCAGCTTAGGAGGCAGGGACTATCAGCCCCAGCATTTT
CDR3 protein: CASSLGGRDYQPQHF

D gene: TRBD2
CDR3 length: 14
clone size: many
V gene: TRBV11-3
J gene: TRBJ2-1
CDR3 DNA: TGTGCCAGCAGCTTGGCTAGCGGCTACAATGAGCAGTTCTTC
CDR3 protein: CASSLASGYNEQFF

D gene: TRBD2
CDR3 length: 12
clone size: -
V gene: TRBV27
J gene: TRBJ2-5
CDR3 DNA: TGCCTTAGCGGGAGGGCCGGGGAGACCCAGTACTTC
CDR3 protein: CLSGRAGETQYF

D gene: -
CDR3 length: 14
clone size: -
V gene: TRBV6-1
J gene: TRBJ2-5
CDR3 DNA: TGTGCGAGCACCGGGAGCGGTGGCACAGAGACCCAGTACTTC
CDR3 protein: CASTGSGGTETQYF

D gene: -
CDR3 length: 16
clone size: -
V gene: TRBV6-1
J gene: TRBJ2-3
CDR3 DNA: TGTGCCAGCAGTGTGTTGGGGGTGGGAGCCAAAGATACGCAGTATTTC
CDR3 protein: CASSVLGVGAKDTQYF

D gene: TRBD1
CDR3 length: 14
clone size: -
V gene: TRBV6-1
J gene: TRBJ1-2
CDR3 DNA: TGTGCCAGCAGGGGGGACAGCACGTACTATGGCTACACCTTC
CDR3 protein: CASRGDSTYYGYTF

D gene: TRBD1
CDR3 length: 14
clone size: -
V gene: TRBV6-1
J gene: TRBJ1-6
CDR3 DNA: TGTGCCAGCATCAGGGGGAAGTATAATTCACCCCTCCACTTT
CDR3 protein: CASIRGKYNSPLHF

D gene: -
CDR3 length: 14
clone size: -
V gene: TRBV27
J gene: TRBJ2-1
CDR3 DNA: TGTGCCAGCCTACGTTCGGCAGGAGCTAATGAGCAGTTCTTC
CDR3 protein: CASLRSAGANEQFF

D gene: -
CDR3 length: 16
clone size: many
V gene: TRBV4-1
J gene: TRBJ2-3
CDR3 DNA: TGCGCCAGCAGTAGCGAGGCCCAGAGGTGGGGCGATACGCAGTATTTT
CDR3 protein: CASSSEAQRWGDTQYF

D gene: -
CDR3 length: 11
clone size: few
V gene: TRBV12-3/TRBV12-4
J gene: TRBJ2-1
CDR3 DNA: TGTGCCAGCAGTTTGGACCTCGCTCAGTTCTTC
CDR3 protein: CASSLDLAQFF

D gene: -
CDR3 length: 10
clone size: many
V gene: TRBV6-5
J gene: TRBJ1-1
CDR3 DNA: TGTGCCAGCAGTTACGGGGGGGCTTTCTTT
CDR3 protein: CASSYGGAFF

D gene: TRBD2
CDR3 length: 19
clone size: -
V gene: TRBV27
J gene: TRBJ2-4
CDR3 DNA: TGTGCCAGCAGTCCAAGACTAGCGGGAGAACCGGTGACCAAAAACATTCAGTACTTC
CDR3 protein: CASSPRLAGEPVTKNIQYF

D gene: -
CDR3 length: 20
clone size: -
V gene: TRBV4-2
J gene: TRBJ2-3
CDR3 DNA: TGTGCCAGCAGCCAAGATCTGGGGTGGGGGGAGATAATTCGCACAGATACGCAGTATTTT
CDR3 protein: CASSQDLGWGEIIRTDTQYF